This record covers a single TCR beta chain. Its antigen is not known. The data derive from a study of beta chain features in type 1 diabetes. Study conclusions and caveats: In all four CD4+ subsets, TCRB CDR3 length was significantly, moderately reduced in type 1 diabetes.

Investigators reverse transcribed all isolated RNA, so they sequenced expressed TCRB transcripts. Generated by immunoSEQ multiplex PCR, the TCRdb table keeps only in-frame clones and is missing some. The sample includes roughly 340,000 clones, roughly 14% seen only once; the top ten take roughly 0.015%. The CDR3 runs to 12 residues. The V gene's germline CDR1 is SGHNT and CDR2 YYREEE (reference sequence). With 3 bases removed from V and 6 bases from J, the gap between germline ends came to 7 bases. Via CD45RO/CCR7/CD25/CD127/CD95/CD27, cells of the CD4+ naive, central memory, regulatory and stem cell-like memory subsets were sorted.

The source material was naive CD4+ T cells from blood. The clonotype originates from a woman aged 18-29 years with type 1 diabetes. The genes are TRBV5-4 and TRBJ2-1; the D is unclear. CDR3 protein: CASSSPGNEQFF. The CDR3 DNA is TGTGCCAGCAGCTCCCCCGGCAATGAGCAGTTCTTC.